This record looks at one TCR beta chain sequence and its context. The sample is drawn from a study of PD-L1 blockade in urothelial cancer. As for the study in general: Blood-derived samples held a median 141,255 T cells.

Regarding time point: pretreatment peripheral blood. The data were produced by immunoSEQ multiplex PCR, yet TCRdb's version contains in-frame clones alone and is incomplete. The data hold tens of thousands of clones, with roughly 80% observed a single time. Unmatched junction bases numbered 8, after V lost 5 bases and J lost 7 bases. This CDR3 is 13 amino acids long. In germline, CDR1 is SGHVS, CDR2 FNYEAQ. This material consisted of PBMCs, taken around atezolizumab (anti-PD-L1) treatment. This chain joins TRBV7-6 and TRBJ2-7; TRBD2 aligns across 7 bases. The TCR was taken from a man aged 35 to 55 with urothelial cancer. CDR3 in amino acids: CASSPGVAGEQYF. The CDR3 DNA reads as TGTGCCAGCAGCCCGGGGGTAGCGGGTGAGCAGTACTTC.